The 30 T cell receptor beta chains below come from one sample, sequenced in a study of shared clonotypes between healthy human individuals. Here immunoSEQ multiplex PCR was the method, and the copy in TCRdb shows in-frame clones only, minus some. The data contain about 1 million clones, around 74% of them singletons. The sequenced sample consisted of memory CD4+ T cells sorted from blood. Subset denoted: CD45RA-negative fraction. Receptors originate from a man between 18 and 35 years old in good health.

The gene calls are TRBV29-1 and TRBJ2-5; D gene uncertain. V lost 4 bases and J lost 3, with 12 bases in between. CDR1 is SQVTM and CDR2 is ANQGSEA in the germline V gene. The CDR3 sequence is 13 residues long. This CDR3 is CSVGGTLKETQYF. In DNA form, the CDR3 reads TGCAGCGTTGGTGGCACCCTAAAAGAGACCCAGTACTTC.

The CDR3: CASSLQRGNEQFF. CDR3 in DNA: TGTGCCAGCAGCCTCCAGAGGGGGAATGAGCAGTTCTTC. The genes are TRBV7-6 and TRBJ2-1; perhaps TRBD1 as D (6 bases). This CDR3 region has 13 residues. Trimming left V 5 bases short and J 7 bases short, with 12 bases between. The germline CDR1 and CDR2 sequences are SGHVS and FNYEAQ.

The genes are TRBV29-1 and TRBJ2-7, with TRBD1 as a possible D gene (5 bases). CDR1 is SQVTM, CDR2 ANQGSEA, per germline. Between the trimmed V and J ends, which lost 0 bases and 9 bases, there was a span of 15 bases. This CDR3 has 13 residues. This chain's CDR3 is CSVEDGPDRPQYF. The CDR3 nucleotides read TGCAGCGTTGAAGATGGGCCAGACAGACCGCAGTACTTC.

The chain combines TRBV11-3 with TRBJ2-5; 8 nucleotides line up with TRBD2. Germline values: CDR1 SGHNT, CDR2 YENEEA. The CDR3 runs 13 residues. Unmatched junction bases numbered 2, after V lost 3 bases and J lost 5 bases. As DNA, the CDR3 is TGTGCCAGCAGCTTTGGCGGGGGGGAGACCCAGTACTTC. Translation gives CASSFGGGETQYF.

This clone was detected only once. The J gene is TRBJ2-7, the V gene TRBV7-3; TRBD1 might be the D (6 bases). V shed 2 bases and J shed 6 bases, with 8 bases lying between them. Germline V gene sequence: CDR1 SGHTA, CDR2 FQGTGA. The CDR3 runs 12 residues. The CDR3 DNA sequence: TGTGCCAGCAGCTTACCAGGGGCCGAGCAGTACTTC. Translation: CASSLPGAEQYF.

V gene TRBV19 combines with J gene TRBJ2-6; 8 nucleotides align to TRBD2. The V gene end was trimmed by 5 bases and the J gene end by 2 bases; junction bases not matched to a gene: 11. Germline CDR1 LNHDA, CDR2 SQIVND (reference sequence). This CDR3 has 18 amino acids. The CDR3 DNA follows: TGTGCCAGTAGTGTAGCGGGGCCCCCCCTAGCTGGGGCCAACGTCCTGACTTTC. Translated, it gives CASSVAGPPLAGANVLTF. The entire variable domain, with the rest obtained from reference TRBV19 and TRBJ2-6, is as follows: DGGITQSPKYLFRKEGQNVTLSCEQNLNHDAMYWYRQDPGQGLRLIYYSQIVNDFQKGDIAEGYSVSREKKESFPLTVTSAQKNPTAFYLCASSVAGPPLAGANVLTFGAGSRLTVL.

This chain links TRBV11-3 with TRBJ1-1; D ambiguous. Trimming pared 1 base from V and 0 bases from J, leaving 3 bases between. Germline CDR1 SGHNT, CDR2 YENEEA. There are 13 residues in the CDR3. The CDR3 DNA reads as TGTGCCAGCAGCTTAGCGCTGAACACTGAAGCTTTCTTT. As protein: CASSLALNTEAFF.

V usage is TRBV30 and J usage is TRBJ2-6; D gene uncertain. The V end lost 4 bases, the J end lost 1 base, and 2 bases lay between the germline ends. The CDR3 has 12 amino acids. The germline V gene has CDR1 GTSNPN and CDR2 SVGIG (reference sequence). The chain's CDR3 is CAWISGANVLTF. The CDR3 coding sequence is TGTGCCTGGATTTCTGGGGCCAACGTCCTGACTTTC.

The chain uses TRBV4-1 and TRBJ2-1; perhaps TRBD2 as D (6 bases). Trimming removed 1 base at V and 2 bases at J, with 6 bases between. Germline V gene data show CDR1 as MGHRA and CDR2 as YSYEKL. There are 14 residues in the CDR3. The CDR3 sequence is CASSQGGAYNEQFF. DNA of the CDR3: TGCGCCAGCAGCCAAGGCGGGGCCTACAATGAGCAGTTCTTC.

As concerns this clone: This likely reflects a read error, since a far larger clone is one base away. The rearrangement uses TRBV5-1 and TRBJ1-2; weak D call: TRBD1 (5 bases). V lost 4 bases and J lost 6, with 19 bases in between. The CDR3 has 15 residues. The germline V gene has CDR1 SGHRS and CDR2 YFSETQ. The DNA of the CDR3 is TGCGCCAGCAGCCTGGGACCTTCAGGGAGCCATGGCTACACCTTC. This codes for CASSLGPSGSHGYTF.

The chain links TRBV19 to TRBJ1-1; D perhaps matches TRBD1 (5 bases). V shed 6 bases and J shed 4 bases, with 15 bases lying between them. The CDR3 covers 14 residues. Germline CDR1 is LNHDA and CDR2 is SQIVND (reference sequence). CDR3 nucleotide sequence: TGTGCCAGTAGCTCCAGGGAGGTTCCCACTGAAGCTTTCTTT. It yields the protein CASSSREVPTEAFF.

The CDR3 spells CASSPTRNSPLHF. CDR3 in DNA: TGTGCCAGCTCACCCACAAGGAATTCACCCCTCCACTTT. The J gene is TRBJ1-6, the V gene TRBV18, with unresolved D. The CDR3 covers 13 residues. Trimming pared 3 bases from V and 7 bases from J, leaving 7 bases between. CDR1 is KGHSH and CDR2 is LQKENI in the germline V gene.

The chain combines TRBV19 with TRBJ1-5; D gene ambiguous. V gave up 6 bases and J gave up 5 bases, with 8 bases separating them. CDR1 LNHDA and CDR2 SQIVND come from the germline V gene (reference sequence). This CDR3 is built from 12 residues. CDR3 region: CASRYGDQPQHF. CDR3 DNA sequence: TGTGCCAGTAGGTACGGTGATCAGCCCCAGCATTTT.

The V and J genes are TRBV4-2 and TRBJ2-3; 7 positions agree with TRBD2. J was trimmed by 1 base and V by 0 bases; bases with no gene match: 7. This CDR3 has 17 amino acids. Germline V gene data show CDR1 as LGHNA and CDR2 as YNFKEQ. The CDR3 is CASSQEGEGTGTDTQYF. The CDR3 DNA sequence: TGTGCCAGCAGCCAAGAGGGGGAGGGTACTGGCACAGATACGCAGTATTTT.

For the CDR3, the DNA is TGTGCCTGGAGTACAGGGGGGTTTTCTGGAAACACCATATATTTT. Translation: CAWSTGGFSGNTIYF. The J gene is TRBJ1-3, the V gene TRBV30; TRBD1 agrees at 8 bases. Trimming at V came to 2 bases and at J to 1 base, leaving 4 bases not matched to a gene. CDR1 is GTSNPN, CDR2 SVGIG, per germline (reference sequence). The CDR3 runs 15 residues.

The rearrangement links TRBV5-4 to TRBJ1-1, with 8 positions matching TRBD1. Unmatched junction bases numbered 7, after V lost 4 bases and J lost 5 bases. CDR3 length: 14 amino acids. Germline V lookup: CDR1 SGHNT, CDR2 YYREEE (reference sequence). The CDR3 spells CASSLTGVKTEAFF. CDR3 nucleotide sequence: TGTGCCAGCAGCCTGACAGGGGTAAAGACTGAAGCTTTCTTT.

This chain joins TRBV2 and TRBJ1-1; D possibly corresponds to TRBD1 (5 bases). Trimming left V 6 bases short and J 2 bases short, with 13 bases between. The CDR3 covers 14 residues. Germline CDR1 and CDR2: SNHLY and FYNNEI. The CDR3, as DNA: TGTGCCAGCAGGGACGGGGCCGTTAACACTGAAGCTTTCTTT. Amino acid sequence: CASRDGAVNTEAFF.

The chain joins TRBV11-2 to TRBJ2-1; D not certain. The V gene lost 10 bases and the J gene lost 7 bases, with 20 bases spanning the gap. The length of the CDR3 is 14 residues. Germline assignment: CDR1 SGHAT and CDR2 FQNNGV. CDR3 DNA sequence: TGTGCCACCTTGAGCCTCTCCAAGGAAAATGAGCAGTTCTTC. Its protein product is CATLSLSKENEQFF.

A single count supports this clone. This chain joins TRBV19 and TRBJ2-1, with D uncertain. This CDR3 spans 12 amino acids. The V end lost 1 base, the J end lost 9 bases, and 7 bases lay between the germline ends. Germline assignment: CDR1 LNHDA and CDR2 SQIVND (reference sequence). In DNA, the CDR3 is TGTGCCAGTAGTATAGGTGTGGGTGAGCAGTTCTTC. Its protein product is CASSIGVGEQFF.

The chain has TRBV5-1 and TRBJ2-5, with D possibly being TRBD1 (6 bases). CDR1 and CDR2 (germline): SGHRS, YFSETQ. With 1 base removed from V and 2 bases from J, the gap between germline ends came to 21 bases. The CDR3 consists of 18 residues. The DNA of the CDR3 is TGCGCCAGCAGCTTGTGTCCCGACAGGACTGGGGGACAAGAGACCCAGTACTTC. Translation: CASSLCPDRTGGQETQYF.

CDR3 in amino acids: CASTTPGTPNTGELFF. The CDR3 DNA reads as TGTGCCAGCACCACGCCAGGGACTCCGAACACCGGGGAGCTGTTTTTT. V usage is TRBV7-2 and J usage is TRBJ2-2, with D possibly being TRBD2 (6 bases). Per the germline V gene, CDR1 is SGHTA and CDR2 is FQGNSA. CDR3 length equals 16 residues. Trimming cost V 7 bases and J 0 bases, with 15 bases left between them. The full variable domain, in which reference TRBV7-2 and TRBJ2-2 provide the parts outside the CDR3, is GAGVSQSPSNKVTEKGKDVELRCDPISGHTALYWYRQSLGQGLEFLIYFQGNSAPDKSGLPSDRFSAERTGGSVSTLTIQRTQQEDSAVYLCASTTPGTPNTGELFFGEGSRLTVL.

J is TRBJ1-1 and V is TRBV5-1; D might be TRBD1 (5 bases). Germline-derived CDR1 and CDR2 are SGHRS and YFSETQ. CDR3 length equals 16 residues. The V end lost 4 bases, the J end lost 1 base, and 17 bases lay between the germline ends. The CDR3, as DNA: TGCGCCAGCAGCCCGGGGGGGAGGACTCGGAACACTGAAGCTTTCTTT. Protein product: CASSPGGRTRNTEAFF.

V gene TRBV29-1 combines with J gene TRBJ2-3, with D perhaps given as TRBD1 or TRBD2 (5 bases each). The CDR3 length is 15 residues. V lost 1 base to trimming and J lost 0 bases, with 11 bases between them. From germline, CDR1 is SQVTM and CDR2 ANQGSEA. The CDR3 region is CSVEGDLLSTDTQYF. The CDR3 DNA is TGCAGCGTTGAAGGGGACCTGCTTAGCACAGATACGCAGTATTTT.

In DNA form, the CDR3 reads TGTGCCAGCAGCTCAGACAGGGGGCGTTCACCCCTCCACTTT. Translated, it gives CASSSDRGRSPLHF. The chain employs TRBV6-6 and TRBJ1-6, with 10 bases identical to TRBD1. Per germline, CDR1 MNHNY and CDR2 SVGAGI (reference sequence). Trimming cost V 6 bases and J 9 bases; bases outside gene matches: 5. The CDR3 is 14 residues long.

The chain employs TRBV28 and TRBJ2-1; 7 nucleotides match TRBD2. This CDR3 is 14 amino acids long. The V gene's germline CDR1 is MDHEN and CDR2 SYDVKM. After removal of 8 bases from V and 3 bases from J, the junction contained 7 bases not matched to a gene. CDR3 amino acids: CASSKAGDYNEQFF. CDR3 coding DNA: TGTGCCAGCTCCAAGGCGGGGGACTACAATGAGCAGTTCTTC. Variable domain in full (rest from reference TRBV28 and TRBJ2-1): DVKVTQSSRYLVKRTGEKVFLECVQDMDHENMFWYRQDPGLGLRLIYFSYDVKMKEKGDIPEGYSVSREKKERFSLILESASTNQTSMYLCASSKAGDYNEQFFGPGTRLTVL.

V gene TRBV7-2 combines with J gene TRBJ1-4; D not certain. Germline values: CDR1 SGHTA, CDR2 FQGNSA. This CDR3 spans 15 amino acids. The V end lost 2 bases, the J end lost 5 bases, and 12 bases lay between the germline ends. The CDR3 sequence is CASSLSPQHNEKLFF. The CDR3 DNA is TGTGCCAGCAGCTTATCCCCGCAGCACAATGAAAAACTGTTTTTT.

The rearrangement links TRBV19 to TRBJ2-4; D is undetermined. Trimming cost V 9 bases and J 0 bases, with 12 bases left between them. From germline, CDR1 is LNHDA and CDR2 SQIVND (reference sequence). This CDR3 has 14 residues. The CDR3 DNA reads TGTGCCAGCCGCGGAGATCTAGCCAAAAACATTCAGTACTTC. As protein: CASRGDLAKNIQYF.

This sequence joins TRBV5-1 and TRBJ2-3, with TRBD1 matching over 7 bases. Germline V gene lookup returns CDR1 SGHRS and CDR2 YFSETQ. V lost 0 bases to trimming and J lost 5 bases; unmatched junction nucleotides: 3. This CDR3 has 14 residues. DNA for the CDR3: TGCGCCAGCAGCTTGGGACAGGGTCTAGATACGCAGTATTTT. This translates into CASSLGQGLDTQYF.

The genes are TRBV11-3 and TRBJ2-7; D remains unclear. The CDR3 totals 16 residues. V was clipped by 0 bases and J by 5 bases, with 17 bases between them. Germline-derived CDR1 and CDR2 are SGHNT and YENEEA. CDR3 nucleotides: TGTGCCAGCAGCTTAGAGGGCGGCTCAAATTTGAACGAGCAGTACTTC. This gives the protein CASSLEGGSNLNEQYF. The full variable domain, its missing parts supplied by reference TRBV11-3 and TRBJ2-7, is EAGVVQSPRYKIIEKKQPVAFWCNPISGHNTLYWYLQNLGQGPELLIRYENEEAVDDSQLPKDRFSAERLKGVDSTLKIQPAELGDSAVYLCASSLEGGSNLNEQYFGPGTRLTVT.

The sample holds one count of this clone. The V and J genes are TRBV27 and TRBJ2-7, with 8 nucleotides matching TRBD1. This CDR3 is built from 13 residues. The germline V gene encodes CDR1 MNHEY and CDR2 SMNVEV (reference sequence). With V trimmed by 5 bases and J by 5 bases, 5 bases remained unmatched. The CDR3 here is CASSHRTGNEQYF. The CDR3 DNA reads as TGTGCCAGCAGTCACCGGACAGGGAACGAGCAGTACTTC.